This T cell receptor beta chain was identified during a study of a mutant IDH1 vaccine in newly diagnosed glioma (dated by TCRdb to the early 2020s). Background for the entire study: Across visits V03 through V10, patients got a total of eight vaccinations, given in weeks 1, 3, 5, 7, 11, 15, 19 and 23. Vaccination started 4-6 weeks after radiotherapy alone, or was given together with temozolomide cycles in the groups whose treatment included chemotherapy. The roughly 32 treated patients were roughly 62% male and around 40% female, with a mean age of about 43 years. Prior to enrollment, patients had been given standard therapy consisting of radiotherapy alone, temozolomide alone, or radiochemotherapy with temozolomide, with the combination given to most patients. Peripheral blood samples were drawn at six visits, namely V03 (baseline), V05, V07, V10, V12 and V13. Longitudinal TCRB deep sequencing was performed for around 23 treated patients wherever samples were available for exploratory analyses. Results and caveats for the whole study, not just this receptor: Pseudoprogression appeared unrelated to alterations in the top peripheral T cell clonotypes detected by TCRB sequencing. Immune responses induced by the vaccine were seen in roughly 92% of patients across multiple MHC alleles. The authors noted that analyses of patient blood samples could not be reproduced because of sample limitations. PBMC samples for TCRB deep sequencing were selected based on availability.

Worth noting for this clone: Its antigen is currently not known. Per-nucleotide qualities are absent, and no much larger clonotype sits a single base away.

The time point tag for this specimen amounts to: week 23, last vaccination. Each vaccine dose was 300 ug of a 20-mer mutant IDH1 peptide in Montanide, given subcutaneously with topical imiquimod. The donors had newly diagnosed IDH1-mutant astrocytomas of WHO grade 3 or 4 that showed loss of nuclear ATRX. The samples were drawn from NOA16, a multicentre, single-arm, open-label phase I trial in Germany that tested a mutant IDH1 peptide vaccine in humans for the first time. Genomic DNA for TCRB sequencing was isolated from EDTA blood with the DNeasy Blood and Tissue Kit. The germline V gene specifies SGHTA as CDR1 and FQGNSA as CDR2. Taken from cysteine to phenylalanine, the CDR3 has 15 residues. Just CDR3 DNA is preserved here, 45 bases in frame from base 1. V is clipped by 3 bases and J by 3 bases, and the sequence between their germline boundaries is 14 bases long. Library preparation used the immunoSEQ multiplex PCR assay. Rearranged TCR beta chain sequences were amplified using the hsTCRB Kit according to the manufacturer's protocol. Sequencing of TCRB libraries was carried out on an Illumina MiSeq. Processing in the source paper ran as follows. Demultiplexing, trimming and gene mapping were performed with the kit vendor's proprietary platform. Entries here come from immuneACCESS through TCRdb and include only in-frame sequences with V and J called. Some clones fail to appear in such tables; in the studies checked, an unresolved V gene covers under half of the shortfall, and the cause of the remainder is unknown. The D gene and trimming were derived from the DNA, and the V and J assignments and clone size from that table. For this sample the table gives 25,000 to 35,000 clones, of which 88% were detected only once. The ten largest clonotypes hold around 2.5% of the sample.

This sequence was found in a man in his forties or fifties with glioma. Here the sequenced sample was PBMCs, taken from a glioma patient whose treatment included an IDH1 peptide vaccine. The rearranged chain carries TRBV7-2 and TRBJ1-2, with TRBD1 perhaps the D gene, on 5 matching bases. The CDR3 has the sequence CASSLSAGKHYGYTF. In nucleotide form, the sequence is TGTGCCAGCAGCTTGTCGGCAGGGAAACACTATGGCTACACCTTC.